One sample yielded the 16 T cell receptor beta chains listed below, sequenced in a study of T cell changes during pregnancy in multiple sclerosis. Here immunoSEQ multiplex PCR was the method, and the copy in TCRdb shows in-frame clones only, minus some. The sample has approximately 57,000 clones, about 91% seen once; the top ten hold approximately 0.2%. Material: CD4+ T cells from peripheral blood mononuclear cells, obtained in the second trimester of pregnancy. These TCRs come from a female donor with multiple sclerosis, enrolled in a pregnancy study.

CDR3 DNA sequence: TGTGCCAGCAGCTTAAGTCCTATCGGGGGATACTCTGGAAACACCATATATTTT. It encodes CASSLSPIGGYSGNTIYF. V gene TRBV11-2 combines with J gene TRBJ1-3; the D gene is possibly TRBD1 (5 bases). The V gene's germline CDR1 is SGHAT and CDR2 FQNNGV. V dropped 2 bases and J dropped 0 bases, with 17 bases sitting between them. CDR3 length equals 18 residues.

This chain connects TRBV25-1 to TRBJ2-3; 8 nucleotides agree with TRBD2. CDR1 is MGHDK and CDR2 is SYGVNS in the germline V gene. The CDR3 covers 14 residues. The V gene end was trimmed by 4 bases and the J gene end by 2 bases; junction bases not matched to a gene: 2. The CDR3 DNA is TGTGCCAGCAGTGGACTAGCGAACACAGATACGCAGTATTTT. This codes for CASSGLANTDTQYF. Supplemented by reference TRBV25-1 and TRBJ2-3, the full variable domain reads EADIYQTPRYLVIGTGKKITLECSQTMGHDKMYWYQQDPGMELHLIHYSYGVNSTEKGDLSSESTVSRIRTEHFPLTLESARPSHTSQYLCASSGLANTDTQYFGPGTRLTVL.

The chain couples TRBV28 to TRBJ2-2; D perhaps matches TRBD1 (6 bases). Germline loops: CDR1 MDHEN, CDR2 SYDVKM. The CDR3 is 14 amino acids. V dropped 7 bases and J dropped 1 base, with 10 bases sitting between them. CDR3 amino acids: CASIPGQNTGELFF. DNA for the CDR3: TGTGCCAGCATCCCGGGACAGAACACCGGGGAGCTGTTTTTT.

This chain joins TRBV12-5 and TRBJ1-1; D is possibly TRBD1 (5 bases). This CDR3 region has 17 residues. The germline V gene encodes CDR1 LGHNT and CDR2 FRNRAP. The V gene lost 0 bases and the J gene lost 8 bases, with 22 bases spanning the gap. The CDR3 spells CASGLVLSGAGILEAFF. The CDR3 DNA sequence: TGTGCTAGTGGTTTGGTACTCTCTGGGGCAGGGATTTTAGAAGCTTTCTTT.

The chain employs TRBV7-9 and TRBJ1-4; 10 bases fit TRBD1. The V gene end was trimmed by 4 bases and the J gene end by 1 base; junction bases not matched to a gene: 12. Germline V gene data show CDR1 as SEHNR and CDR2 as FQNEAQ (reference sequence). The CDR3 is made up of 19 amino acids. The CDR3 protein is CASSSRTGQGRITNEKLFF. CDR3 nucleotides: TGTGCCAGCAGCTCTCGAACGGGACAGGGGCGGATAACTAATGAAAAACTGTTTTTT.

V gene TRBV6-5 combines with J gene TRBJ1-2; 7 bases match TRBD1. This CDR3 spans 15 amino acids. Germline V gene lookup returns CDR1 MNHEY and CDR2 SVGAGI. The junction had 10 bases not matched to a gene; V was cut back by 4 bases and J by 5 bases. DNA for the CDR3: TGTGCCAGCAGTTTCCGACAGGGAGCACGGTATGGCTACACCTTC. Residues: CASSFRQGARYGYTF.

There are a few counts of this clone. The chain is built from TRBV29-1 and TRBJ2-7, with 8 bases fitting TRBD1. V lost 3 bases and J lost 1; bases outside the gene matches: 8. In germline, CDR1 is SQVTM, CDR2 ANQGSEA. The CDR3 has 15 residues. The CDR3 region has the DNA TGCAGCGTTGACGGGGCAGGGGGCAGTTCCTACGAGCAGTACTTC. Its translation is CSVDGAGGSSYEQYF.

The chain carries TRBV5-1 and TRBJ1-2; TRBD1 matches 7 bases. Germline V lookup: CDR1 SGHRS, CDR2 YFSETQ. V was clipped by 0 bases and J by 0 bases; unmatched bases: 11. CDR3 size: 18 residues. CDR3 sequence: CASSLDWDRSSANYGYTF. Written as DNA, the CDR3 is TGCGCCAGCAGCTTGGACTGGGACAGAAGCTCAGCTAACTATGGCTACACCTTC. The full variable domain, rest sourced from reference TRBV5-1 and TRBJ1-2, is KAGVTQTPRYLIKTRGQQVTLSCSPISGHRSVSWYQQTPGQGLQFLFEYFSETQRNKGNFPGRFSGRQFSNSRSEMNVSTLELGDSALYLCASSLDWDRSSANYGYTFGSGTRLTVV.

The chain carries TRBV10-3 and TRBJ1-5, with 9 bases aligning to TRBD1. The CDR3 loop spans 17 amino acids. The germline gives CDR1 ENHRY, CDR2 SYGVKD. V lost 5 bases to trimming and J lost 4 bases; unmatched junction nucleotides: 12. In DNA, the CDR3 is TGTGCCATCAGTTCCTCGGCAGGACAGGGGATGAATCAGCCCCAGCATTTT. Translating it yields CAISSSAGQGMNQPQHF.

The V call is TRBV2, the J call TRBJ1-5; D is unclear. Germline loops: CDR1 SNHLY, CDR2 FYNNEI. The CDR3 covers 13 residues. Trimming took off 4 bases at V and 7 bases at J, with 11 bases between the two ends. The CDR3 DNA sequence: TGTGCCAGCAGTGCTGAGAGCGGACAGCCCCAGCATTTT. As protein: CASSAESGQPQHF.

The gene calls are TRBV2 and TRBJ2-7, with 10 bases aligning to TRBD2. This CDR3 has 19 amino acids. The germline V gene has CDR1 SNHLY and CDR2 FYNNEI. Losses at the gene ends were 3 bases for V and 6 bases for J; bases not matched to a gene: 20. CDR3 sequence (DNA): TGTGCCAGCAGTGACACCCAGACTAGCGGGCCCAGCCTCCCGGCCGAGCAGTACTTC. Encoded protein: CASSDTQTSGPSLPAEQYF.

The count of this clone is one. The J gene is TRBJ1-5, the V gene TRBV19; D gene unclear. CDR3 length: 16 residues. V lost 3 bases, J lost 5 bases, and 17 bases lay in between. CDR1 is LNHDA, CDR2 SQIVND, per germline (reference sequence). The CDR3, as DNA: TGTGCCAGTAGTATCCAAGAGGGAAGGACCCATCAGCCCCAGCATTTT. This codes for CASSIQEGRTHQPQHF. Full variable domain (outside the CDR3, taken from reference TRBV19 and TRBJ1-5): DGGITQSPKYLFRKEGQNVTLSCEQNLNHDAMYWYRQDPGQGLRLIYYSQIVNDFQKGDIAEGYSVSREKKESFPLTVTSAQKNPTAFYLCASSIQEGRTHQPQHFGDGTRLSIL.

J is TRBJ1-1 and V is TRBV6-5; 8 bases fit TRBD1. The CDR3 length is 14 residues. The V segment lost 5 bases and the J segment 3 bases; nucleotides outside the gene matches: 5. The germline V gene has CDR1 MNHEY and CDR2 SVGAGI. For the CDR3, the DNA is TGTGCCAGCAGTCAACAGGGGGTCGACACTGAAGCTTTCTTT. As protein: CASSQQGVDTEAFF.

The CDR3: CASSPPAATNEKLFF. In DNA, the CDR3 is TGTGCCAGCTCACCACCGGCAGCAACTAATGAAAAACTGTTTTTT. The genes are TRBV18 and TRBJ1-4; D is ambiguous. Trimming pared 0 bases from V and 0 bases from J, leaving 5 bases between. Germline V lookup: CDR1 KGHSH, CDR2 LQKENI. CDR3 length: 15 residues.

With respect to this clone: A read error may account for a junction end that differs from germline. The chain links TRBV7-2 to TRBJ2-3; 14 bases fit TRBD2. The CDR3 totals 15 residues. CDR1 and CDR2 (germline): SGHTA, FQGNSA. The chain's CDR3 is CASSLGLAGGGTQYF. CDR3 DNA: TGTGCCAGCAGTTTAGGACTAGCGGGAGGTGGTACGCAGTATTTT.

The gene calls are TRBV5-1 and TRBJ2-1, with 10 nucleotides matching TRBD2. Looked up from germline, CDR1 is SGHRS and CDR2 is YFSETQ. With V trimmed by 4 bases and J by 8 bases, 15 bases remained unmatched. The CDR3 spans 17 residues. CDR3 nucleotide sequence: TGCGCCAGCAGCCACAGCGGAGGCAGCGGGGGGGCCCATGAGCAGTTCTTC. Protein sequence: CASSHSGGSGGAHEQFF.